The following is a T cell receptor (beta chain) sequence with its context. In the authors' workflow: By means of reference gene primer amplification, nucleated cell counts were estimated. Some clones are missing from TCRdb's copy, which holds only in-frame ones; the method was immunoSEQ multiplex PCR. V and J calls and clone size come straight from that table; D and trimming were deduced from the DNA. The sample carries 150,000 to 200,000 clones, around 76% recorded once. Per the germline V gene, CDR1 is MGHRA and CDR2 is YSYEKL. With 1 base removed from V and 10 bases from J, the gap between germline ends came to 10 bases. CDR3 length equals 12 residues. The sample is drawn from a study of blood T cell repertoires in COVID-19.

Sequencing used PBMCs or T cells enriched from blood (not recorded which). The rearrangement uses TRBV4-1 and TRBJ1-1, with D tentatively TRBD1 (6 bases). The clonotype was recovered from a woman aged 45-60 years with acute COVID-19. CDR3 in DNA: TGCGCCAGCAGCCAAGCCGAACAGGGAGCTTTCTTT. It specifies CASSQAEQGAFF.